The 5 T cell receptor beta chains reported below all come from one sample, sequenced in a study of response to subunit inactivated influenza vaccine. TCRdb processed the RT-PCR reads anew with MiXCR; each CDR3 protein has one entry. This table has some 800,000 distinct CDR3 sequences, around 20% appearing once. Sequenced material: PBMCs from blood, taken 5 to 6 days after vaccination. Every receptor here comes from a man in his fifties who received an inactivated influenza vaccine.

This clonotype was seen more than once but under ten times. CDR3 DNA sequence: TGCGCCAGCAGTGACAGGGTTAACTATGGCTACACCTTC. Translated, it gives CASSDRVNYGYTF. The chain has TRBV5-1 and TRBJ1-2, with 7 bases aligning to TRBD1. This CDR3 has 13 amino acids. CDR1 and CDR2 from the germline V gene are SGHRS and YFSETQ. J gave up 1 base and V 5 bases, and 2 bases lay outside the gene matches.

This chain connects TRBV20-1 to TRBJ2-3; 11 bases match TRBD2. V lost 2 bases, J lost 5 bases, and 15 bases stayed unmatched. Looked up from germline, CDR1 is DFQATT and CDR2 is SNEGSKA (reference sequence). The length of the CDR3 is 18 residues. As DNA, the CDR3 is TGCAGTGCTAGAACACCCCCCTTTACTAGCGGGGGCGGAGATACGCAGTATTTT. This gives the protein CSARTPPFTSGGGDTQYF.

This clonotype has a count of ten or more. The chain joins TRBV20-1 to TRBJ2-7; D ambiguous. Germline V gene lookup returns CDR1 DFQATT and CDR2 SNEGSKA (reference sequence). The CDR3 has 13 amino acids. V was clipped by 3 bases and J by 3 bases, with 12 bases between them. CDR3 loop: CSASFRLIYEQYF. CDR3 sequence (DNA): TGCAGTGCTAGTTTTAGGTTGATCTACGAGCAGTACTTC.

V gene TRBV14 combines with J gene TRBJ2-1; D uncertain. Per germline, CDR1 SGHDN and CDR2 FVKESK. V was clipped by 0 bases and J by 7 bases, with 19 bases between them. This CDR3 spans 17 amino acids. CDR3 bases: TGTGCCAGCAGCCAAGATATTTGGGAAGGTGCTTTAAATGAGCAGTTCTTC. Encoded protein: CASSQDIWEGALNEQFF.

The chain links TRBV12-3 or TRBV12-4 to TRBJ2-6; D possibly corresponds to TRBD1 (6 bases). Trimming removed 2 bases from V and 2 bases from J, with 10 bases in between. The CDR3 sequence is 16 residues long. The CDR3 spells CASSLMGAPGANVLTF. The CDR3, as DNA: TGTGCCAGCAGTTTAATGGGGGCCCCTGGGGCCAACGTCCTGACTTTC.